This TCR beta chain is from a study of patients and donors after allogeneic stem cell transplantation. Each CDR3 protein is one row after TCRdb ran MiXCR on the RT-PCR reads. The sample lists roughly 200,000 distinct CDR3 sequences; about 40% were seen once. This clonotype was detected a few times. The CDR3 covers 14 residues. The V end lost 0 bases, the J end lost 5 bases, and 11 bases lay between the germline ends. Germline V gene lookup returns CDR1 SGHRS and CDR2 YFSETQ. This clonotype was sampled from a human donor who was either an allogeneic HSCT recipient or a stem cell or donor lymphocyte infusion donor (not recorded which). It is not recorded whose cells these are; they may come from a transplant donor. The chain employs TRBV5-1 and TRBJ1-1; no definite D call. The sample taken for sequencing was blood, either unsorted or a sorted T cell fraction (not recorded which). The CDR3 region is CASSLAGGVTEAFF. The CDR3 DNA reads TGCGCCAGCAGCTTGGCCGGTGGTGTAACTGAAGCTTTCTTT.